Listed below are T cell receptor beta chains from one sample, sequenced in a study of T cell responses to AZD1222 COVID-19 vaccine. The data were produced by immunoSEQ multiplex PCR, yet TCRdb's version contains in-frame clones alone and is incomplete. The sample has roughly 120,000 clones, 88% seen once; the top ten hold about 17%. The material sequenced was peripheral blood, taken on day 0 of MenACWY control vaccination. These receptors all stem from an adult in good health. Both conserved end residues are trimmed from each CDR3. Where a row states a size, it is once, few, many or the class of an expanded clone; other rows omit it.

v_gene	j_gene	abundance	CDR3aa
TRBV6-5	TRBJ2-3	few	ASSGLAGGEDTQY
TRBV19	TRBJ1-4	-	ASTPQGGTNEKLF
TRBV10-1	TRBJ2-5	-	ASSETSGSGTQY
TRBV5-6	TRBJ1-6	once	ASSLGSGNNSPLH
TRBV27	TRBJ2-6	-	ASTLTGSLANVLT
TRBV12-3/TRBV12-4	TRBJ2-2	few	ALRQYTGELF
TRBV10-1	TRBJ2-4	-	ASSAQGRGNIQY
TRBV5-1	TRBJ1-2	-	ASSLAGVDGYT
TRBV5-1	TRBJ2-3	-	ASRGLAGGTDTQY
TRBV12-1	TRBJ1-1	-	ASSHRDWRTAEAF
TRBV30	TRBJ2-1	-	AWSGASPYNEQF
TRBV28	TRBJ2-1	-	ASNGLLAGGPSEQF
TRBV10-3	TRBJ2-7	-	ATEAGGAYEQY
TRBV6-6	TRBJ2-5	-	ASRTGWETQY
TRBV3-1/TRBV3-2	TRBJ1-6	few	ASSHLSGPGGNSPLH
TRBV2	TRBJ2-1	few	ASVPGLASNEQF
TRBV4-1	TRBJ2-7	-	ASSQPTSGSPEQY
TRBV2	TRBJ1-6	-	ASSRDLPPIPLH
TRBV5-4	TRBJ1-2	once	ASRRTAAYGYT
TRBV7-2	TRBJ2-7	-	ASRFSGGYEQY
TRBV6-5	TRBJ1-4	-	ASIAWGEKLF
TRBV5-1	TRBJ2-2	once	ASSVGAANTGELF
TRBV19	TRBJ2-7	-	ASSRTGTYEQY
TRBV28	TRBJ1-2	-	ASSLLGALGYT
TRBV27	TRBJ2-3	-	ASRTGASGVNTQY
TRBV7-9	TRBJ2-2	-	ASRQKLGGDLYTGELF
TRBV18	TRBJ1-3	-	ASSPRSLSGNTIY
TRBV9	TRBJ2-2	-	ASSSPPVGSGRDGELF
TRBV6-5	TRBJ2-7	-	ASSKTTGRQY
TRBV2	TRBJ2-7	-	ASRWTGMGEQY
TRBV4-2	TRBJ2-3	-	ASSQWTSGTDTQY
TRBV29-1	TRBJ2-5	-	SAGSGIGTQY
TRBV19	TRBJ2-7	-	ASRQTGGLYEQY
TRBV5-1	TRBJ2-1	-	ASSLGDSGPYNEQF
TRBV10-1	TRBJ2-7	-	ASSGGENEQY
TRBV4-1	TRBJ2-4	-	ASSQDLSGAKNIQY
TRBV29-1	TRBJ1-1	-	SSKHMGSEAF
TRBV2	TRBJ2-5	-	ASRDSGAYQETQY
TRBV28	TRBJ2-7	-	ASSLSRVFYEQY
TRBV20-1	TRBJ2-2	-	SVRGTGELF
TRBV7-3	TRBJ1-2	once	ASSSIGGQGSFGYT
TRBV2	TRBJ2-7	-	ASSDPTYEQY
TRBV29-1	TRBJ2-7	once	SVEAPGSYEQY
TRBV5-1	TRBJ2-6	once	ASRGTGANVLT
TRBV30	TRBJ2-2	-	AWSAKIRGELF
TRBV19	TRBJ1-5	few	ASSIHRGPNQPQH
TRBV25-1	TRBJ1-2	-	ASSELGTGANYGYT
TRBV15	TRBJ1-2	few	ATSREGKYGYT
TRBV9	TRBJ2-7	-	ASSGSSGTSHEQY